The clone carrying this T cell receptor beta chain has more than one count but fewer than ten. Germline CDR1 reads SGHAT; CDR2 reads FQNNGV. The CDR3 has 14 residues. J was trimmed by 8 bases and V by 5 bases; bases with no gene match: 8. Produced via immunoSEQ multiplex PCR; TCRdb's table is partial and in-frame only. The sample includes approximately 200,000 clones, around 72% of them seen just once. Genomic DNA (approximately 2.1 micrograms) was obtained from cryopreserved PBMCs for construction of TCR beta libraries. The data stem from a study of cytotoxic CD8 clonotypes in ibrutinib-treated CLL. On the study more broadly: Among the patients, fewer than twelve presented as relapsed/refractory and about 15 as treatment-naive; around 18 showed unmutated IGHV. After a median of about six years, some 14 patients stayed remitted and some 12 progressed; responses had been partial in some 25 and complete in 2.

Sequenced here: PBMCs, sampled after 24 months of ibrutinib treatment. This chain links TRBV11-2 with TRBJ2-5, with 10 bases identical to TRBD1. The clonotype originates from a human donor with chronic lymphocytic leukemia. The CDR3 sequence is CASSPPRQGATQYF. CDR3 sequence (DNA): TGTGCCAGCAGCCCGCCTCGACAGGGGGCAACCCAGTACTTC. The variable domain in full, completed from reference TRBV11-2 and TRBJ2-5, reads EAGVAQSPRYKIIEKRQSVAFWCNPISGHATLYWYQQILGQGPKLLIQFQNNGVVDDSQLPKDRFSAERLKGVDSTLKIQPAKLEDSAVYLCASSPPRQGATQYFGPGTRLLVL.